This T cell receptor beta chain was documented in a study of graft-versus-host responses after intestinal transplantation. Study context: All recipients were given anti-thymocyte globulin induction, and tacrolimus and steroids were then administered for 3 to 4 years.

Study-wide results and caveats: Recipient-marrow GvH clones were detected, some having first appeared in ileum or blood.

Germline V gene lookup returns CDR1 SGHRS and CDR2 YFSETQ. The CDR3 length is 15 residues. The V end was cut by 0 bases, the J end by 3 bases, with 10 bases between. On this clone: Its antigen is still unknown.

Data came from immunoSEQ multiplex PCR; TCRdb stores just in-frame clones and leaves some out. The sample yields about 100,000 clones, about 90% seen once. This chain connects TRBV5-1 to TRBJ1-5; no firm D call. The source material was unstimulated CD4+ T cells sorted from spleen or lymph node cells, sampled before transplant. This TCR was sampled from a human donor who was the organ donor for an intestinal transplant. The CDR3 sequence is CASSLEGQNNQPQHF. The CDR3 DNA sequence: TGCGCCAGCAGCTTGGAAGGGCAGAACAATCAGCCCCAGCATTTT.